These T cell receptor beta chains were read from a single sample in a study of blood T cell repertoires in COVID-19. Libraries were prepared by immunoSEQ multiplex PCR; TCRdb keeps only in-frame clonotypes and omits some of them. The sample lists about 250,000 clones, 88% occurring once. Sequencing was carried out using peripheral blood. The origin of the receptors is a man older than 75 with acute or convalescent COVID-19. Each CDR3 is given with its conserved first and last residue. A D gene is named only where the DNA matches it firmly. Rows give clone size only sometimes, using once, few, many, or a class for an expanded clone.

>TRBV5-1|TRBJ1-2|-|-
TGCGCCAGCAGCTTGGAAAACAGCCCCGAATATGGCTACACCTTC
CASSLENSPEYGYTF
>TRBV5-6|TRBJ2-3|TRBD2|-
TGTGCCAGCAGCTTTACTAGCGGGGGGGCCCCACGCACAGATACGCAGTATTTT
CASSFTSGGAPRTDTQYF
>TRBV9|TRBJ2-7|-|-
TGTGCCAGCAGCGTAGGGAGGGCTCCCGAATACGAGCAGTACTTC
CASSVGRAPEYEQYF
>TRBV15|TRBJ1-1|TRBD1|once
TGTGCCACCAGCCCACAGGGGATGAACACTGAAGCTTTCTTT
CATSPQGMNTEAFF
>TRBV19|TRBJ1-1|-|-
TGTGCCAGTAGCCTCGCGGACAGAAACACTGAAGCTTTCTTT
CASSLADRNTEAFF
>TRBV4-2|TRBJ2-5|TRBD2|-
TGTGCCAGCAGCCAAGAGGGCCTAGCGGGAGCCCAAGAGACCCAGTACTTC
CASSQEGLAGAQETQYF
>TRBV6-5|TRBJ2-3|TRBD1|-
TGTGCCAGCAGTTACTCCCGGGACAGAAGCACAGATACGCAGTATTTT
CASSYSRDRSTDTQYF
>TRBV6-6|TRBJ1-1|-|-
TGTGCCAGCAGTTTTCGTACAGATACCACTGAAGCTTTCTTT
CASSFRTDTTEAFF
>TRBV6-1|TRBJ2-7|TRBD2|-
TGTGCCAGCAACAAGGGGACTAGTGTCTACGAGCAGTACTTC
CASNKGTSVYEQYF
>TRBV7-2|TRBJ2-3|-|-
TGTGCCAGCAGCCAGGGACTCTCCACAGATACGCAGTATTTT
CASSQGLSTDTQYF
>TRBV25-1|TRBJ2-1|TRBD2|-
TGTGCCAGCAGTGAATTCGCGGGGGGCTACAATGAGCAGTTCTTC
CASSEFAGGYNEQFF
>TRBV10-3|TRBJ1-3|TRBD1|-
TGTGCCATCAGTGACGCCGGGACAGGGATTGGAAACACCATATATTTT
CAISDAGTGIGNTIYF
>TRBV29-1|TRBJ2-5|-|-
TGCAGCGTTGTCGGTAGCCAAGAGACCCAGTACTTC
CSVVGSQETQYF
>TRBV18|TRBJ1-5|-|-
TGTGCCAGCTCACCACTCCAGGGAAAGCAGCCCCAGCATTTT
CASSPLQGKQPQHF